This passage covers 6 T cell receptor beta chains from one sample sequenced in a study of T cell responses to AZD1222 COVID-19 vaccine. Data came from immunoSEQ multiplex PCR; TCRdb stores just in-frame clones and leaves some out. The sample includes 90,000 to 120,000 clones, around nine tenths seen only once; the top ten take about 20%. Sequenced material: peripheral blood, taken on day 0 of AZD1222 vaccination. The source of these receptors is an adult in good health.

This chain joins TRBV6-2 or TRBV6-3 and TRBJ1-1; D ambiguous. The CDR3 runs to 17 residues. The V end lost 5 bases, the J end lost 4 bases, and 23 bases lay between the germline ends. CDR1 and CDR2 from the germline V gene are MNHEY and SVGEGT. The CDR3 DNA is TGTGCCAGCAGTCGGGCTCAACCCCTAACGACCCCCACTGAAGCTTTCTTT. It is translated as CASSRAQPLTTPTEAFF.

The chain employs TRBV3-1 (or the pseudogene TRBV3-2) and TRBJ1-2; the D is unclear. The V end lost 4 bases, the J end lost 8 bases, and 14 bases lay between the germline ends. From germline, CDR1 is LGHDT and CDR2 YNNKEL (reference sequence). CDR3 length equals 13 residues. The CDR3 spells CASSPGKDLGYTF. As DNA, the CDR3 is TGTGCCAGCAGCCCCGGAAAGGACTTGGGCTACACCTTC.

This clone was detected once. The chain combines TRBV2 with TRBJ2-7, with a weak D call TRBD1 (6 bases). The CDR3 is made up of 14 amino acids. The V end lost 6 bases, the J end lost 2 bases, and 14 bases lay between the germline ends. Germline CDR1 SNHLY, CDR2 FYNNEI. CDR3 amino acids: CASRPAGQPYEQYF. As DNA, the CDR3 is TGTGCCAGCAGACCAGCTGGACAGCCCTACGAGCAGTACTTC.

The chain recombines TRBV2 with TRBJ1-2; D not resolved. Per the germline V gene, CDR1 is SNHLY and CDR2 is FYNNEI. This CDR3 region has 12 residues. V was shortened by 7 bases and J by 3 bases, with 9 bases between the two germline ends. CDR3 coding DNA: TGTGCCAGCAATTCGGGTGACTATGGCTACACCTTC. It yields the protein CASNSGDYGYTF.

This sequence joins TRBV3-1 (or the pseudogene TRBV3-2) and TRBJ2-1, with 7 bases that match TRBD2. The CDR3 sequence is 15 residues long. Trimming cost V 2 bases and J 4 bases; bases outside gene matches: 5. The V gene's germline CDR1 is LGHDT and CDR2 YNNKEL (reference sequence). The CDR3 DNA reads as TGTGCCAGCAGCCAAAAATCAGCGGGGTACAATGAGCAGTTCTTC. Encoded protein: CASSQKSAGYNEQFF.

The V call is TRBV6-2 or TRBV6-3, the J call TRBJ1-2; D not certain. The V gene lost 3 bases and the J gene lost 2 bases, with 7 bases spanning the gap. The CDR3 is 13 amino acids. The germline V gene has CDR1 MNHEY and CDR2 SVGEGT. The CDR3 here is CASSYGGNYGYTF. DNA of the CDR3: TGTGCCAGCAGTTATGGCGGGAACTATGGCTACACCTTC.